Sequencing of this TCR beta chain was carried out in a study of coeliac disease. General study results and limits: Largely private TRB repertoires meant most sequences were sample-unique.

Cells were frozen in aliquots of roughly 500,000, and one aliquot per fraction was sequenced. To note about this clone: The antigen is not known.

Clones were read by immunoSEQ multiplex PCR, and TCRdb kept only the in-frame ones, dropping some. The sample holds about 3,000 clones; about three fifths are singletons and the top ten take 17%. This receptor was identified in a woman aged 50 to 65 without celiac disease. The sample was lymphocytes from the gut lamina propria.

DNA of the CDR3: TGTGCCAGCATTTGGGACAGGGGAGGGACCGGGGAGCTGTTTTTT. Protein product: CASIWDRGGTGELFF. This chain joins TRBV2 and TRBJ2-2, with 10 bases that match TRBD1. The ends lost 7 bases at V and 5 bases at J; junction bases unmatched: 7. Germline CDR1 is SNHLY and CDR2 is FYNNEI. The CDR3 is made up of 15 amino acids.